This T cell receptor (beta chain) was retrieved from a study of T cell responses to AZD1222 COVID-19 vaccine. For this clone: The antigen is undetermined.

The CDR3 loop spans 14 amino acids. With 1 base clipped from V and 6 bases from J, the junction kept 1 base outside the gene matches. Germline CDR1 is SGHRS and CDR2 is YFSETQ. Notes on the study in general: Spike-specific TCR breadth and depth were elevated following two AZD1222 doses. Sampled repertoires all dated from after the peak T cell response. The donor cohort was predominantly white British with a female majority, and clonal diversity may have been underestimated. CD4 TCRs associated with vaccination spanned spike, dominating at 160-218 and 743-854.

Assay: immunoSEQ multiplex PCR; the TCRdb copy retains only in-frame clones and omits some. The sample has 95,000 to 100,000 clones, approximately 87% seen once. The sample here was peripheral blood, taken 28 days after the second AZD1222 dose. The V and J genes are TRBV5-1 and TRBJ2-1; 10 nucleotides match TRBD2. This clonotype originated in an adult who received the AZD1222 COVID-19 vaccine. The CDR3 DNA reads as TGCGCCAGCAGCTTGAGCGGGGGGGGCAATGAGCAGTTCTTC. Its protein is CASSLSGGGNEQFF.